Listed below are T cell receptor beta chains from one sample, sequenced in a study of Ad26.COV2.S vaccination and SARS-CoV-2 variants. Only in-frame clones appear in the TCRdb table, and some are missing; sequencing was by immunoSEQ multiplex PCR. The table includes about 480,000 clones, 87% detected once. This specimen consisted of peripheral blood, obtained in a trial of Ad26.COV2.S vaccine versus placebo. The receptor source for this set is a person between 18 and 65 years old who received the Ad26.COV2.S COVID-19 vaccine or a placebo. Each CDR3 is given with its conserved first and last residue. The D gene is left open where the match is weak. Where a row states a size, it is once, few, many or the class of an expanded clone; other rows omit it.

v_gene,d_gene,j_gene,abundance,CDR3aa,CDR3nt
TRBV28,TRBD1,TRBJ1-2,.,CASSVQGARGYGYTF,TGTGCCAGCAGCGTTCAGGGGGCGCGGGGCTATGGCTACACCTTC
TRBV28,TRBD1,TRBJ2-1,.,CASRHRGLRYNEQFF,TGTGCCAGCCGACACAGGGGGCTGAGGTACAATGAGCAGTTCTTC
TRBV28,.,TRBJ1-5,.,CASSFPHSQPQHF,TGTGCCAGCAGTTTTCCACATTCCCAGCCCCAGCATTTT
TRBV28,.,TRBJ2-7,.,CASSPTFGTGEQYF,TGTGCCAGCAGCCCCACTTTTGGGACTGGCGAGCAGTACTTC
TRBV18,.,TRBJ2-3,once,CASSPGAGINTDTQYF,TGTGCCAGCTCACCGGGGGCGGGAATAAACACAGATACGCAGTATTTT
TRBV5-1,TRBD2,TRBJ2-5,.,CATRRGAGGLGETQYF,TGCGCCACCCGCCGTGGTGCGGGAGGGTTGGGGGAGACCCAGTACTTC
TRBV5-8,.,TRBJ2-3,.,CASSLRVGNTDTQYF,TGTGCCAGCAGCTTGCGCGTGGGAAACACAGATACGCAGTATTTT
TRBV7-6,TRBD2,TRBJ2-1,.,CASSLEISGMGSEQFF,TGTGCCAGCAGCTTAGAGATTAGCGGGATGGGTAGTGAGCAGTTCTTC
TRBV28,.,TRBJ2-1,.,CASSAAPEQFF,TGTGCCAGCAGTGCGGCTCCGGAGCAGTTCTTC
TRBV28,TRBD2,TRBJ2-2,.,CASSTISGRITGELFF,TGTGCCAGCAGTACAATTAGCGGGAGAATCACCGGGGAGCTGTTTTTT
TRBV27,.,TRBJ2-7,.,CASSFYGSGEQYF,TGTGCCAGCAGTTTTTACGGGTCCGGCGAGCAGTACTTC
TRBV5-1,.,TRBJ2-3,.,CASSLDRWADTQYF,TGCGCCAGCAGCTTGGACAGGTGGGCAGATACGCAGTATTTT
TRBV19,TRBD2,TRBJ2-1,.,CASSISFPSGRWVNEQFF,TGTGCCAGTAGTATTAGTTTTCCTAGCGGGAGGTGGGTGAATGAGCAGTTCTTC
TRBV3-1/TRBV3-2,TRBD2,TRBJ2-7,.,CASSLQTSGTAEQYF,TGTGCCAGCAGCCTACAGACTAGCGGGACCGCCGAGCAGTACTTC
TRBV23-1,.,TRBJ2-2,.,CASSRIFTGELFF,TGCGCCAGCAGTCGAATATTCACCGGGGAGCTGTTTTTT
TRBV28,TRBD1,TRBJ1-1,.,CASRLQTGTEAFF,TGTGCCAGCAGGTTACAGACAGGGACTGAAGCTTTCTTT
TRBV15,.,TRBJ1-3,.,CATSRGDFGNTIYF,TGTGCCACCAGCAGGGGCGATTTCGGAAACACCATATATTTT
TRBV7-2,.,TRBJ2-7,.,CASSLFGQSTPEQYF,TGTGCCAGCAGCTTGTTCGGCCAGTCCACTCCCGAGCAGTACTTC
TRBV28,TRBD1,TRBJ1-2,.,CASSSGTGGYGYTF,TGTGCCAGCAGCTCCGGGACAGGGGGCTATGGCTACACCTTC
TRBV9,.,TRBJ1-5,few,CASSRGQYSNQPQHF,TGTGCCAGCAGCCGAGGACAGTATAGCAATCAGCCCCAGCATTTT
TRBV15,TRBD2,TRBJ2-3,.,CATGAHAGGTDTQYF,TGTGCCACCGGGGCCCATGCGGGGGGGACAGATACGCAGTATTTT
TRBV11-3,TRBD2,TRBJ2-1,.,CASSLNPGTRKFF,TGTGCCAGCAGCCTTAATCCCGGGACTAGGAAGTTCTTC
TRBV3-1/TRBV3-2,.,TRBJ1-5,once,CASSQGLHTNQPQHF,TGTGCCAGCAGCCAAGGACTACACACCAATCAGCCCCAGCATTTT
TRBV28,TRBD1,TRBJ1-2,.,CASSFPSGQGAGGYTF,TGTGCCAGCAGTTTCCCGTCGGGACAGGGGGCAGGAGGCTACACCTTC
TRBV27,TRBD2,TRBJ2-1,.,CASSSLAGVSSYNEQFF,TGTGCCAGCAGTTCCTTAGCGGGGGTTAGCTCCTACAATGAGCAGTTCTTC
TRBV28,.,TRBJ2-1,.,CASSPLGGSYNEQFF,TGTGCCAGCAGTCCACTCGGGGGTTCCTACAATGAGCAGTTCTTC
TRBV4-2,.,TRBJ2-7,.,CASSQAAGTSYEQYF,TGTGCCAGCAGCCAAGCGGCCGGGACCTCCTACGAGCAGTACTTC
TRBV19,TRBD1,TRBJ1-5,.,CASSWTGGNQPQHF,TGTGCCAGTAGTTGGACAGGGGGCAATCAGCCCCAGCATTTT
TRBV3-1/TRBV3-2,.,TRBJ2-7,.,CASSQILAYLISYEQYF,TGTGCCAGCAGCCAAATTCTAGCGTACCTCATCTCCTACGAGCAGTACTTC
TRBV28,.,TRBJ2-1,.,CASSLDRYSYNEQFF,TGTGCCAGCTCCTTAGACAGGTACTCCTACAATGAGCAGTTCTTC
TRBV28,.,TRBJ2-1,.,CASSLETSSYNEQFF,TGTGCCAGCAGTTTAGAAACTAGCTCCTACAATGAGCAGTTCTTC
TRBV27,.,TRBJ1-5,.,CASSSRGARPQHF,TGTGCCAGCAGTTCCAGGGGCGCGCGTCCCCAGCATTTT
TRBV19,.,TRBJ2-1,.,CASSPRGQSSEQFF,TGTGCCAGTAGCCCGCGGGGACAGTCGAGTGAGCAGTTCTTC
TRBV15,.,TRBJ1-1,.,CATSRTPKSVNTEAFF,TGTGCCACCAGCCGGACGCCGAAGTCAGTGAACACTGAAGCTTTCTTT
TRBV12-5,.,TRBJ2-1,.,CASGLGDSSYNEQFF,TGTGCTAGTGGCCTGGGGGACTCCTCCTACAATGAGCAGTTCTTC
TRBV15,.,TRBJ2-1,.,CATSRDPLAGEQFF,TGTGCCACCAGCAGAGATCCCCTCGCTGGTGAGCAGTTCTTC
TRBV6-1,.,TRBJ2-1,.,CASSEVEQFF,TGTGCCAGCAGTGAGGTAGAGCAGTTCTTC
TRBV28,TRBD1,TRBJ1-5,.,CASSLPGQGSNQPQHF,TGTGCCAGCAGTTTGCCGGGACAGGGTAGCAATCAGCCCCAGCATTTT
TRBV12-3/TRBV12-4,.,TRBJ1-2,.,CASSLGARGYTF,TGTGCCAGCAGTTTAGGGGCCCGGGGCTACACCTTC
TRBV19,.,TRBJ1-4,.,CASSISGLGGEKLFF,TGTGCCAGTAGTATTTCAGGCCTAGGAGGCGAAAAACTGTTTTTT
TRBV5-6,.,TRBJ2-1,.,CASSLPGIRYNEQFF,TGTGCCAGCAGCTTGCCGGGAATTCGGTACAATGAGCAGTTCTTC
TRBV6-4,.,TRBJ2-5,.,CASSDFGVSGGAQETQYF,TGTGCCAGCAGTGACTTCGGAGTCTCCGGTGGGGCACAAGAGACCCAGTACTTC
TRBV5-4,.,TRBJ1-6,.,CASSFGGSSYNSPLHF,TGTGCCAGCAGCTTTGGTGGAAGCTCCTATAATTCACCCCTCCACTTT
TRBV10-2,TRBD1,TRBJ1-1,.,CASREQGRYGEAFF,TGCGCCAGCAGAGAACAGGGGAGGTATGGCGAAGCTTTCTTT
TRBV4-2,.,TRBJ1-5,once,CASSQDWDLSNQPQHF,TGTGCCAGCAGCCAAGATTGGGACCTTAGCAATCAGCCCCAGCATTTT
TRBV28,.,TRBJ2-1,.,CASSFGGRPYNEQFF,TGTGCCAGCAGTTTCGGTGGGAGGCCCTACAATGAGCAGTTCTTC
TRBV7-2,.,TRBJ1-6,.,CASSSSGVPGNSPLHF,TGTGCCAGCAGCTCATCTGGGGTACCGGGGAATTCACCCCTCCACTTT
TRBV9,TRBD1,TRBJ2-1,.,CASSVRRDRDDNEQFF,TGTGCCAGCAGCGTACGCCGGGACAGGGATGACAATGAGCAGTTCTTC